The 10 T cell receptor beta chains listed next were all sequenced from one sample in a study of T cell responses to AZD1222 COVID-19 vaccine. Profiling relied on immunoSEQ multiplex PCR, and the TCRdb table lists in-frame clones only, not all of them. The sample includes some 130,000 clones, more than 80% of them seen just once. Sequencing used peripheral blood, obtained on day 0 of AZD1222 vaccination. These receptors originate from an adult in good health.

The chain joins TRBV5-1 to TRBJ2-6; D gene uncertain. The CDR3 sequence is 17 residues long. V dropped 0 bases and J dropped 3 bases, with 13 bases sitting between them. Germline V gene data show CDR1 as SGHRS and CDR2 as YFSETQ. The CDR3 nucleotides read TGCGCCAGCAGCTTGGCGTTAGGTCAGGATGGGGCCAACGTCCTGACTTTC. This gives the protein CASSLALGQDGANVLTF.

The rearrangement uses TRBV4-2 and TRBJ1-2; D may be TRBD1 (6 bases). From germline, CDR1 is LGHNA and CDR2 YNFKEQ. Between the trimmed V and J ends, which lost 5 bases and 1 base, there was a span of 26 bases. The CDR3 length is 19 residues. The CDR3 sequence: CASSSPQRGNGQLNYGYTF. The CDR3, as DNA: TGTGCCAGCAGCTCCCCCCAACGGGGAAACGGACAGCTTAACTATGGCTACACCTTC.

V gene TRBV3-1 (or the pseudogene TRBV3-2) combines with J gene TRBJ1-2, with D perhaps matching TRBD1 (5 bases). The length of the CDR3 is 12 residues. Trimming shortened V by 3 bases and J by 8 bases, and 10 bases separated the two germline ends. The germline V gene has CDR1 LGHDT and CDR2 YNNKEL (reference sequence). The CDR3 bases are TGTGCCAGCAGCCATGCAGGGAGCGGCTACACCTTC. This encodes CASSHAGSGYTF.

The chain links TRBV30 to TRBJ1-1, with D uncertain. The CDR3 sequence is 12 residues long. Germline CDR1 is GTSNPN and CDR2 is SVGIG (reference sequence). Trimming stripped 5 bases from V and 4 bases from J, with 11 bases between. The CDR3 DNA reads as TGTGCCTGGTGGGGAGGGCGCACTGAAGCTTTCTTT. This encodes CAWWGGRTEAFF. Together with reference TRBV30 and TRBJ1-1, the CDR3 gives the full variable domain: SQTIHQWPATLVQPVGSPLSLECTVEGTSNPNLYWYRQAAGRGLQLLFYSVGIGQISSEVPQNLSASRPQDRQFILSSKKLLLSDSGFYLCAWWGGRTEAFFGQGTRLTVV.

CDR3 residues: CASARTGTDYGYTF. As DNA, the CDR3 is TGTGCCAGCGCCCGGACCGGGACAGATTATGGCTACACCTTC. The J gene is TRBJ1-2, the V gene TRBV6-5; 7 bases line up with TRBD1. V shed 8 bases, J shed 5 bases, and the junction held 11 bases outside the gene matches. Germline values: CDR1 MNHEY, CDR2 SVGAGI. This CDR3 is built from 14 residues.

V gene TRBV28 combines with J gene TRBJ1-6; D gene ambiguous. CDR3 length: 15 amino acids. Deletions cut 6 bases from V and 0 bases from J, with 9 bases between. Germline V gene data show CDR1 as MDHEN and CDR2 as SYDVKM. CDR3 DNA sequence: TGTGCCAGCAGGCCAAGGGACTCCTATAATTCACCCCTCCACTTT. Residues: CASRPRDSYNSPLHF.

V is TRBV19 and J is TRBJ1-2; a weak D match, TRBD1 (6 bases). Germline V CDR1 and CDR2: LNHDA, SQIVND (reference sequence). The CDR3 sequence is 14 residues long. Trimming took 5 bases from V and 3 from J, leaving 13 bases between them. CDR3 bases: TGTGCCAGTAGTGTGGACAGCATCGACTATGGCTACACCTTC. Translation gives CASSVDSIDYGYTF.

The CDR3 DNA follows: TGTGCCAGCAGCTACCCTGGGACAGGGGCTCTAGACGGGGAGCTGTTTTTT. Translated: CASSYPGTGALDGELFF. The gene calls are TRBV5-4 and TRBJ2-2; 10 bases are a match to TRBD1. V shed 3 bases, J shed 7 bases, and the junction held 12 bases outside the gene matches. The CDR3 has 17 residues. Germline V gene data show CDR1 as SGHNT and CDR2 as YYREEE (reference sequence).

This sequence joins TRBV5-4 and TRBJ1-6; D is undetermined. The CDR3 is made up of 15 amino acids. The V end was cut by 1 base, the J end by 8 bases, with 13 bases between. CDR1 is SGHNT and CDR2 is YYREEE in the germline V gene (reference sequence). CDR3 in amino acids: CASSLRGLKDSPLHF. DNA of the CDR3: TGTGCCAGCAGCTTGAGAGGGTTGAAGGATTCACCCCTCCACTTT.

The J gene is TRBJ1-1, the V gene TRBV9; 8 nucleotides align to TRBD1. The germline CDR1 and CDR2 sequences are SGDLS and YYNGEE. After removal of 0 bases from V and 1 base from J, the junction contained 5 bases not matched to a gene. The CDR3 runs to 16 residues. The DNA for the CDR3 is TGTGCCAGCAGCGTAGGGACAGGGACCCCGAACACTGAAGCTTTCTTT. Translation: CASSVGTGTPNTEAFF.